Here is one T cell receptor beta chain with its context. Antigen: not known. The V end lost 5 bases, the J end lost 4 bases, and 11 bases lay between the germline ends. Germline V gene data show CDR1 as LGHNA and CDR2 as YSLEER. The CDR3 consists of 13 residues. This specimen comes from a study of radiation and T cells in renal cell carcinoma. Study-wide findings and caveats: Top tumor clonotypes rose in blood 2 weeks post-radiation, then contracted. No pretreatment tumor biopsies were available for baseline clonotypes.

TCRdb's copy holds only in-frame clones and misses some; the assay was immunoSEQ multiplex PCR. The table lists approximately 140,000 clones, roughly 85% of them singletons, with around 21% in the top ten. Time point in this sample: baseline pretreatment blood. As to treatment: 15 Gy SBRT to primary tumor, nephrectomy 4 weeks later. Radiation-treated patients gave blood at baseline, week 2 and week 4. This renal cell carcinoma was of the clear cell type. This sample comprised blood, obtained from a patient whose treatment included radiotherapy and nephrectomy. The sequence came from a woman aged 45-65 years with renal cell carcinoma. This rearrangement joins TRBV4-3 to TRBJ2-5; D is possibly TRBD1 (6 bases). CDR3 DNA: TGCGCCAGCAGCAGCAGGGGTCGAGAGACCCAGTACTTC. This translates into CASSSRGRETQYF.